Below are 21 T cell receptor beta chains sequenced from a single sample in a study of T cell changes during pregnancy in multiple sclerosis. The assay was immunoSEQ multiplex PCR, and TCRdb's table has in-frame clones only and misses some. Found here are around 30,000 clones, around 90% of them singletons; the top ten hold roughly 3.5%. The input for sequencing was CD8+ T cells from peripheral blood mononuclear cells, taken in the third trimester of pregnancy. The receptor source for this set is a female donor with multiple sclerosis, enrolled in a pregnancy study.

The gene calls are TRBV27 and TRBJ2-1, with 7 bases fitting TRBD2. J lost 3 bases, V lost 7 bases, and 6 bases had no gene match. The CDR3 sequence is 14 residues long. In germline, CDR1 is MNHEY, CDR2 SMNVEV (reference sequence). DNA of the CDR3: TGTGCCAGCACACTAACGGGGGGCTACAATGAGCAGTTCTTC. It is translated as CASTLTGGYNEQFF.

The chain joins TRBV23-1 to TRBJ2-7, with D unclear. TRBV23-1 is an ORF, with its function uncertain. V lost 0 bases, J lost 5 bases, and 8 bases lay in between. This CDR3 region has 13 residues. The CDR3 region has the DNA TGCGCCAGCAGTCAATCGTGCCGGGACGAGCAGTACTTC. Amino acid sequence: CASSQSCRDEQYF.

The chain has TRBV9 and TRBJ1-2; a possible D gene is TRBD1 (5 bases). The CDR3 length is 16 residues. Trimming took off 0 bases at V and 0 bases at J, with 12 bases between the two ends. Germline assignment: CDR1 SGDLS and CDR2 YYNGEE. The CDR3 nucleotides read TGTGCCAGCAGCGTAGTGACAGATTCGACTAACTATGGCTACACCTTC. Protein: CASSVVTDSTNYGYTF. Complete variable domain (other parts from reference TRBV9 and TRBJ1-2): DSGVTQTPKHLITATGQRVTLRCSPRSGDLSVYWYQQSLDQGLQFLIQYYNGEERAKGNILERFSAQQFPDLHSELNLSSLELGDSALYFCASSVVTDSTNYGYTFGSGTRLTVV.

The V gene is TRBV5-4, the J gene TRBJ2-1; the D gene is possibly TRBD2 (6 bases). V was clipped by 4 bases and J by 2 bases, with 10 bases between them. The CDR3 sequence is 14 residues long. Per the germline V gene, CDR1 is SGHNT and CDR2 is YYREEE (reference sequence). CDR3: CASSGSSAYNEQFF. Written as DNA, the CDR3 is TGTGCCAGCAGCGGGTCTAGCGCCTACAATGAGCAGTTCTTC.

V and J are TRBV29-1 and TRBJ2-1; possible D gene TRBD1, 6 bases. The V gene lost 5 bases and the J gene lost 5 bases, with 19 bases spanning the gap. CDR1 and CDR2 from the germline V gene are SQVTM and ANQGSEA. The length of the CDR3 is 15 residues. The CDR3 DNA reads as TGCAGCGTTCGACTTCAGGGGTCCCCCGACAATGAGCAGTTCTTC. Encoded protein: CSVRLQGSPDNEQFF.

This chain connects TRBV7-6 to TRBJ1-3; D gene uncertain. With 3 bases removed from V and 1 base from J, the gap between germline ends came to 7 bases. Germline CDR1 and CDR2: SGHVS and FNYEAQ. The CDR3 loop spans 14 amino acids. As DNA, the CDR3 is TGTGCCAGCAGCTTTCCCCCATCTGGAAACACCATATATTTT. It yields the protein CASSFPPSGNTIYF.

The rearrangement links TRBV7-9 to TRBJ1-2; no clear D. Trimming took 1 base from V and 8 from J, leaving 8 bases between them. The CDR3 has 12 amino acids. Germline V gene sequence: CDR1 SEHNR, CDR2 FQNEAQ (reference sequence). The CDR3 sequence is CASSLGARGYTF. The CDR3 bases are TGTGCCAGCAGCTTAGGGGCGAGAGGCTACACCTTC.

The chain combines TRBV20-1 with TRBJ2-1; 10 bases line up with TRBD1. The length of the CDR3 is 10 residues. Germline V lookup: CDR1 DFQATT, CDR2 SNEGSKA (reference sequence). Trimming removed 5 bases from V and 15 bases from J; junction bases left unmatched: 4. The CDR3 protein is CSADGTGVFF. CDR3 nucleotides: TGCAGTGCTGACGGGACAGGGGTGTTCTTC.

This sequence joins TRBV19 and TRBJ2-7; 7 bases align to TRBD1. Germline CDR1 is LNHDA and CDR2 is SQIVND (reference sequence). V lost 4 bases to trimming and J lost 1 base; unmatched junction nucleotides: 13. This CDR3 is built from 17 residues. CDR3: CASSTRGLAGGSYEQYF. As DNA, the CDR3 is TGTGCCAGTAGTACACGCGGGTTGGCAGGGGGTTCCTACGAGCAGTACTTC.

This chain links TRBV30 with TRBJ1-3; no definite D call. Trimming left V 2 bases short and J 8 bases short, with 13 bases between. The germline V gene encodes CDR1 GTSNPN and CDR2 SVGIG (reference sequence). The CDR3 loop spans 13 amino acids. CDR3: CAWSWTPGDTIYF. The DNA of the CDR3 is TGTGCCTGGAGTTGGACCCCGGGAGACACCATATATTTT.

V usage is TRBV19 and J usage is TRBJ1-2, with 7 nucleotides matching TRBD1. V gave up 10 bases and J gave up 10 bases; unmatched junction bases: 21. Germline values: CDR1 LNHDA, CDR2 SQIVND (reference sequence). This CDR3 has 15 residues. CDR3 in amino acids: CATTLVGDRVTFYTF. CDR3 nucleotides: TGTGCCACTACCCTGGTGGGAGACAGGGTCACCTTCTACACCTTC.

The rearrangement links TRBV4-1 to TRBJ1-2, with a tentative D call TRBD1 (6 bases). Germline CDR1 MGHRA, CDR2 YSYEKL. The ends were cut back, 0 bases at V and 4 bases at J, with 9 bases in the middle. There are 14 residues in the CDR3. The CDR3 region is CASSQDQGTYGYTF. In DNA, the CDR3 is TGCGCCAGCAGCCAAGATCAGGGGACCTATGGCTACACCTTC.

The chain joins TRBV27 to TRBJ1-2, with a possible D match to TRBD1 (6 bases). The CDR3 consists of 17 residues. Germline CDR1 and CDR2: MNHEY and SMNVEV (reference sequence). V was pared by 0 bases and J by 4 bases, with 18 bases between. CDR3 DNA: TGTGCCAGCAGTTTATCGATCTCGGCAGGGGTTACCTATGGCTACACCTTC. It yields the protein CASSLSISAGVTYGYTF.

V and J are TRBV2 and TRBJ2-1, with D unresolved. The CDR3 totals 12 residues. Trimming removed 3 bases from V and 4 bases from J, with 4 bases in between. The V gene's germline CDR1 is SNHLY and CDR2 FYNNEI. The CDR3 loop is CASSDSYNEQFF. CDR3 bases: TGTGCCAGCAGTGACTCGTACAATGAGCAGTTCTTC.

This clone has more than one count but fewer than ten. V gene TRBV30 combines with J gene TRBJ1-1; maybe TRBD1 (6 bases). Germline-derived CDR1 and CDR2 are GTSNPN and SVGIG (reference sequence). Trimming removed 0 bases at V and 6 bases at J, with 14 bases between. This CDR3 comprises 14 residues. CDR3 protein: CAWSVETGGPEAFF. In DNA, the CDR3 is TGTGCCTGGAGTGTCGAGACAGGTGGGCCTGAAGCTTTCTTT. Combining the CDR3 with reference TRBV30 and TRBJ1-1 gives the whole variable domain SQTIHQWPATLVQPVGSPLSLECTVEGTSNPNLYWYRQAAGRGLQLLFYSVGIGQISSEVPQNLSASRPQDRQFILSSKKLLLSDSGFYLCAWSVETGGPEAFFGQGTRLTVV.

The V call is TRBV5-1, the J call TRBJ2-3; D not certain. Germline V gene lookup returns CDR1 SGHRS and CDR2 YFSETQ. V lost 0 bases and J 6 bases, leaving 14 bases between the germline ends. This CDR3 has 15 amino acids. The CDR3 loop is CASSLASLNEDTQYF. Here the CDR3 DNA reads TGCGCCAGCAGCTTGGCCTCTCTTAATGAGGATACGCAGTATTTT.

The chain recombines TRBV5-1 with TRBJ1-3, with 10 bases that match TRBD1. With V trimmed by 4 bases and J by 3 bases, 7 bases remained unmatched. The CDR3 has 16 amino acids. Germline assignment: CDR1 SGHRS and CDR2 YFSETQ. CDR3 sequence: CASSQETGGDGNTIYF. CDR3 DNA: TGCGCCAGCAGCCAAGAGACAGGGGGCGATGGAAACACCATATATTTT.

This chain uses TRBV4-1 with TRBJ2-1, with TRBD2 identical over 12 bases. The V segment lost 2 bases and the J segment 12 bases; nucleotides outside the gene matches: 5. The length of the CDR3 is 14 residues. CDR1 and CDR2 (germline): MGHRA, YSYEKL. CDR3 in DNA: TGCGCCAGCAGCCAACCCTCTAGCGGGGGGGGGCAGTTCTTC. Translating it yields CASSQPSSGGGQFF.

The V call is TRBV9, the J call TRBJ2-7; TRBD1 matches 10 bases. The V gene's germline CDR1 is SGDLS and CDR2 YYNGEE. This CDR3 has 15 residues. V gave up 6 bases and J gave up 3 bases; unmatched junction bases: 9. CDR3 nucleotides: TGTGCCAGCAACCAAGGGACAGGGGTTGGCTACGAGCAGTACTTC. Amino acids: CASNQGTGVGYEQYF. Filled out from reference TRBV9 and TRBJ2-7, the complete variable domain reads DSGVTQTPKHLITATGQRVTLRCSPRSGDLSVYWYQQSLDQGLQFLIQYYNGEERAKGNILERFSAQQFPDLHSELNLSSLELGDSALYFCASNQGTGVGYEQYFGPGTRLTVT.

This clone appeared a few times. The CDR3 DNA sequence: TGTGCCAGCAGCTCGACTAGCGGGGACGAAACGGATACGCAGTATTTT. It specifies CASSSTSGDETDTQYF. V and J are TRBV5-6 and TRBJ2-3; 11 bases agree with TRBD2. The CDR3 is made up of 16 amino acids. Trimming took 3 bases from V and 6 from J; bases not matched to a gene: 9. CDR1 is SGHDT, CDR2 YYEEEE, per germline. Full variable domain (missing parts from reference TRBV5-6 and TRBJ2-3): DAGVTQSPTHLIKTRGQQVTLRCSPKSGHDTVSWYQQALGQGPQFIFQYYEEEERQRGNFPDRFSGHQFPNYSSELNVNALLLGDSALYLCASSSTSGDETDTQYFGPGTRLTVL.

The chain joins TRBV19 to TRBJ1-4, with TRBD1 as a possible D gene (5 bases). CDR1 and CDR2 (germline): LNHDA, SQIVND (reference sequence). CDR3 length: 13 residues. Deletions cut 5 bases from V and 4 bases from J, with 8 bases between. CDR3 nucleotides: TGTGCCAGTAGTCGTCAGGGTAATGAAAAACTGTTTTTT. Protein sequence: CASSRQGNEKLFF.